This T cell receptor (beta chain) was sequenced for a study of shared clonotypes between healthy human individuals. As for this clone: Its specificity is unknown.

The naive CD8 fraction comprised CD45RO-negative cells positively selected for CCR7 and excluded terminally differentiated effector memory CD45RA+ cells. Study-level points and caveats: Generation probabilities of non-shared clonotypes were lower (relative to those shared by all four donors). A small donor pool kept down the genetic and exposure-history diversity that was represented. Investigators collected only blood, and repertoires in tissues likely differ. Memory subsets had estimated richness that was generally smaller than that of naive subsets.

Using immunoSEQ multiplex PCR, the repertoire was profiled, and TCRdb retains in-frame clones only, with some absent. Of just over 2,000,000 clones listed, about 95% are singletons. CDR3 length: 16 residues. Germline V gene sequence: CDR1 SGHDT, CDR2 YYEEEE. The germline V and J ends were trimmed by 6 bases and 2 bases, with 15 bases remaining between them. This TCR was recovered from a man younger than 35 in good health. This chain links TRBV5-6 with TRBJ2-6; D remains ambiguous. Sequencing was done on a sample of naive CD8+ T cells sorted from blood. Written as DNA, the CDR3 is TGTGCCAGCACCCCTTGGGTAGGAACTGGGGCCAACGTCCTGACTTTC. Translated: CASTPWVGTGANVLTF.